Listed below are T cell receptor beta chains from one sample, sequenced in a study of blood T cells in healthy people across ages. Using its own MiXCR run on the 5' RACE reads, TCRdb lists one record per CDR3 protein. The table has 600,000 to 1,000,000 distinct CDR3 sequences, more than 45% seen once. The specimen sequenced was blood. The receptors here all came from a man between 25 and 39 years old in good health. CDR3s include the opening cysteine and the closing phenylalanine or tryptophan. D genes are given only for firm matches. Where a row states a size, it is once, few, many or the class of an expanded clone; other rows omit it.

D: TRBD2; size: .; V: TRBV7-2; J: TRBJ2-3; CDR3: CASTPARRTSGPYTDTQYF; DNA: TGTGCCAGCACGCCCGCTCGCCGGACTAGCGGGCCCTACACAGATACGCAGTATTTT
D: TRBD1; size: .; V: TRBV25-1; J: TRBJ2-1; CDR3: CASALGQGVNEQFF; DNA: TGTGCCAGCGCCCTGGGACAGGGTGTCAACGAGCAGTTCTTC
D: TRBD2; size: few; V: TRBV4-2; J: TRBJ2-7; CDR3: CASSQGPGRETSYEQYF; DNA: TGTGCCAGCAGCCAAGGGCCTGGGCGGGAGACCTCCTACGAGCAGTACTTC
D: .; size: .; V: TRBV14; J: TRBJ2-7; CDR3: CASSQITWPGEQYF; DNA: TGTGCCAGCAGCCAAATCACCTGGCCCGGGGAGCAGTACTTC
D: .; size: few; V: TRBV29-1; J: TRBJ2-1; CDR3: CSTLRNGEQFF; DNA: TGCAGCACCCTGAGGAACGGTGAGCAGTTCTTC
D: .; size: .; V: TRBV4-3; J: TRBJ2-7; CDR3: CASSQVTANNEQYF; DNA: TGCGCCAGCAGCCAAGTTACAGCTAACAATGAGCAGTACTTC
D: .; size: .; V: TRBV6-2/TRBV6-3; J: TRBJ2-7; CDR3: CANSRNSYEQYF; DNA: TGTGCCAACAGCCGGAACTCCTACGAGCAGTACTTC
D: .; size: few; V: TRBV27; J: TRBJ2-7; CDR3: CASSLSAHSYEQYF; DNA: TGTGCCAGCAGTTTATCGGCCCACTCCTACGAGCAGTACTTC
D: TRBD1; size: .; V: TRBV28; J: TRBJ1-2; CDR3: CASTLPSDRGNQGYTF; DNA: TGTGCCAGCACCCTACCCTCGGACAGGGGAAATCAAGGCTACACCTTC
D: TRBD2; size: .; V: TRBV20-1; J: TRBJ2-5; CDR3: CSAGTSGWGGTQYF; DNA: TGCAGTGCCGGGACTAGCGGATGGGGGGGGACCCAGTACTTC
D: TRBD1; size: .; V: TRBV4-3; J: TRBJ1-6; CDR3: CASSQEDWDRAGRSSPLHF; DNA: TGCGCCAGCAGCCAAGAGGATTGGGACAGGGCAGGTCGCAGTTCACCCCTCCACTTT
D: .; size: .; V: TRBV7-7; J: TRBJ2-5; CDR3: CASSTNPGNQETQYF; DNA: TGTGCCAGCAGCACCAATCCGGGGAACCAAGAGACCCAGTACTTC
D: .; size: .; V: TRBV11-1; J: TRBJ2-5; CDR3: CASSLVPRQETQYF; DNA: TGTGCCAGCAGCTTAGTTCCCCGGCAGGAGACCCAGTACTTC
D: .; size: .; V: TRBV27; J: TRBJ2-6; CDR3: CASSPGDGANVLTF; DNA: TGTGCCAGCAGCCCGGGAGATGGGGCCAACGTCCTGACTTTC
D: .; size: once; V: TRBV10-3; J: TRBJ2-2; CDR3: CAISLGGTYTGELFF; DNA: TGTGCCATCAGTCTAGGGGGGACCTACACCGGGGAGCTGTTTTTT
D: .; size: few; V: TRBV5-1; J: TRBJ1-5; CDR3: CASSPGEGDQPQHF; DNA: TGCGCCAGCAGCCCCGGGGAGGGCGATCAGCCCCAGCATTTT
D: .; size: .; V: TRBV6-1; J: TRBJ2-7; CDR3: CANSDSPGSEQYF; DNA: TGTGCCAATTCTGACAGTCCAGGAAGCGAGCAGTACTTC